The clone carrying this T cell receptor beta chain has a single count. The data were obtained in a study of blood T cell repertoires in COVID-19. At the level of the study: Both acute and convalescent COVID-19 samples were obtained from the United States, Italy and Spain.

Generated by immunoSEQ multiplex PCR, the TCRdb table keeps only in-frame clones and is missing some. The sample records around 130,000 clones, 87% being singletons. This CDR3 has 15 residues. Germline CDR1 reads MGHRA; CDR2 reads YSYEKL. V was trimmed by 2 bases and J by 3 bases, leaving 11 bases between them. The rearrangement uses TRBV4-1 and TRBJ1-5, with a tentative D call TRBD1 (6 bases). The origin of this receptor is a woman aged 45-59 years with acute or convalescent COVID-19. The sequenced sample consisted of peripheral blood. DNA for the CDR3: TGCGCCAGCAGCCAACCGACAGGTTCCAATCAGCCCCAGCATTTT. Amino acid sequence: CASSQPTGSNQPQHF.